This T cell receptor (beta chain) is drawn from a study of graft-versus-host responses after intestinal transplantation. Overall study context: Induction using anti-thymocyte globulin, followed by tacrolimus and steroids for two to three years, was given to all recipients. General study points: GvH clonotypes were identified within recipient marrow, with a subset emerging first in ileum or blood. An association linked early post-transplant HvG declines with peak circulating GvH clone levels.

CDR1 SQVTM and CDR2 ANQGSEA come from the germline V gene. V lost 1 base to trimming and J lost 8 bases, with 24 bases between them. The CDR3 is made up of 16 amino acids. Irradiated, violet-dye-labeled stimulator cells, about 200,000 in number, were plated with about 200,000 CFSE-labeled responder cells. The repertoire was sequenced with immunoSEQ multiplex PCR; TCRdb's copy has only in-frame clones and lacks some. The sample includes about 12,000 clones, about a third of them seen just once. The specimen was alloreactive CD8+ T cells from a mixed lymphocyte reaction culture, collected before intestinal transplant. Subset here: CFSE-low proliferating T cells sorted from roughly six-day pre-transplant mixed lymphocyte reaction (GvH or HvG direction). The TCR originated in a human patient who received an intestinal transplant. The J gene is TRBJ2-7, the V gene TRBV29-1; TRBD1 is a possible D gene (5 bases). This CDR3 is CSVEADLGLLKLKQYF. Written as DNA, the CDR3 is TGCAGCGTTGAAGCCGACCTGGGGCTCCTTAAGCTCAAGCAGTACTTC.